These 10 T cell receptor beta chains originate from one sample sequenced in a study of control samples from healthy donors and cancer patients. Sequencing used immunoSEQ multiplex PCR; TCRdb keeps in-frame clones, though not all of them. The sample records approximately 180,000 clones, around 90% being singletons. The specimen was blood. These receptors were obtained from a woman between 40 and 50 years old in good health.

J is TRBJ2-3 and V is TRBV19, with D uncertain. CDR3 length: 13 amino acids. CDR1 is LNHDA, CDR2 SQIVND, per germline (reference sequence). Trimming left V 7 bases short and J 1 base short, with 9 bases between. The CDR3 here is CASNRDGTDTQYF. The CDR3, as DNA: TGTGCCAGTAATAGGGATGGCACAGATACGCAGTATTTT. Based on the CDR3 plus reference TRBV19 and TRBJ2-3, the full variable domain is DGGITQSPKYLFRKEGQNVTLSCEQNLNHDAMYWYRQDPGQGLRLIYYSQIVNDFQKGDIAEGYSVSREKKESFPLTVTSAQKNPTAFYLCASNRDGTDTQYFGPGTRLTVL.

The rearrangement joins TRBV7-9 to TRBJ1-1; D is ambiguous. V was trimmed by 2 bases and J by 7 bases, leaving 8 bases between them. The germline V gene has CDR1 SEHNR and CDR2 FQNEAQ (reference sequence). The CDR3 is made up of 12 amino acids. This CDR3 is CASSLIGLEAFF. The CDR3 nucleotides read TGTGCCAGCAGCTTAATAGGGCTTGAAGCTTTCTTT. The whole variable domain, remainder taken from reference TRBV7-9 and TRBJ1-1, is DTGVSQNPRHKITKRGQNVTFRCDPISEHNRLYWYRQTLGQGPEFLTYFQNEAQLEKSRLLSDRFSAERPKGSFSTLEIQRTEQGDSAMYLCASSLIGLEAFFGQGTRLTVV.

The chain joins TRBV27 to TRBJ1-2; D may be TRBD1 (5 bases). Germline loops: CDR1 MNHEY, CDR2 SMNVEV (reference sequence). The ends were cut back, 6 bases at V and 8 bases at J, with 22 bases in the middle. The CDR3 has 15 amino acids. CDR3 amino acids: CASRLTPGPNRGYTF. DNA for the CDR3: TGTGCCAGCAGACTGACTCCGGGACCAAACAGGGGCTACACCTTC.

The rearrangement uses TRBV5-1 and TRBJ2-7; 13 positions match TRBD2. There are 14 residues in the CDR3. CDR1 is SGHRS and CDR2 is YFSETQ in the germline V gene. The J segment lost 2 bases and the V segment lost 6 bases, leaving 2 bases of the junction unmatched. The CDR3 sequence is CASTLAGGPYEQYF. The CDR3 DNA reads TGCGCCAGCACACTAGCGGGGGGGCCCTACGAGCAGTACTTC.

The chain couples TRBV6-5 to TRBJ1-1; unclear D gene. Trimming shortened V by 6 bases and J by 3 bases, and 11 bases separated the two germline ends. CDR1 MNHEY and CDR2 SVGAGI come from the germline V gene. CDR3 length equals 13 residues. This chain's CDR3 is CASSPTVDTEAFF. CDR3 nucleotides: TGTGCCAGCAGCCCAACGGTGGACACTGAAGCTTTCTTT.

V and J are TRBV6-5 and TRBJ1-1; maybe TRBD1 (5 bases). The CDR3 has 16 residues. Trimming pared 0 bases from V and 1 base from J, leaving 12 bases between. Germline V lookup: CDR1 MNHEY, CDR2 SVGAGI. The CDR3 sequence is CASSYSGEGTNTEAFF. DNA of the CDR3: TGTGCCAGCAGTTACTCAGGCGAGGGGACGAACACTGAAGCTTTCTTT.

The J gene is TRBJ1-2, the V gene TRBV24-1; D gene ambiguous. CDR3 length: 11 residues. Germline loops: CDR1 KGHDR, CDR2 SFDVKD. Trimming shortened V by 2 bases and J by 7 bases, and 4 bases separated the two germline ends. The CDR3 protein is CATSDSPGYTF. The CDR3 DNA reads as TGTGCCACCAGTGATTCCCCTGGCTACACCTTC.

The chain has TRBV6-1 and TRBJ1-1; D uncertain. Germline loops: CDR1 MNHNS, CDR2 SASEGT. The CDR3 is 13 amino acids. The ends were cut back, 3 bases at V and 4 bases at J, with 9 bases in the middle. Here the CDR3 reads CASSEGMGTEAFF. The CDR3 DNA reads TGTGCCAGCAGTGAGGGAATGGGCACTGAAGCTTTCTTT.

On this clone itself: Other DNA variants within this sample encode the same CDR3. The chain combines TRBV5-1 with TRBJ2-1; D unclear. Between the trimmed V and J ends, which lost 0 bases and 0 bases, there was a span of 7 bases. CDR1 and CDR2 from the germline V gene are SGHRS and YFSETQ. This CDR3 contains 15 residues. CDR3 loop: CASSLVGGSYNEQFF. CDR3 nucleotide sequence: TGCGCCAGCAGCTTGGTTGGCGGCTCCTACAATGAGCAGTTCTTC.

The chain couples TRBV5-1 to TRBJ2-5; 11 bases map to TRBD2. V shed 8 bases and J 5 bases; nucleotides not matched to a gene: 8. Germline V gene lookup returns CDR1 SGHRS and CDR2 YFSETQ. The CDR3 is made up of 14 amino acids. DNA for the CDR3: TGCGCCAGTGGACTAGCGGGTGGAAGGGAGACCCAGTACTTC. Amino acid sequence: CASGLAGGRETQYF.